The TCR beta chain under discussion was sequenced for a study of cytomegalovirus exposure and HLA in healthy donors. Study-wide findings and caveats: Earlier analysis looked at TCR beta V segments, and most were productive about 90% or about 30% of the time. A later analysis showed TCR association rates differing by HLA locus, peaking at DRB1 and lowest at HLA-C. TCR beta V- and J-gene trimming was later associated with a missense DCLRE1C variant. Most CMV-associated TCR beta chains were later found to appear HLA-restricted.

Remarks on this clone: Its antigen is as yet unknown.

The germline CDR1 and CDR2 sequences are SGHTA and FQGNSA. V was pared by 0 bases and J by 3 bases, with 7 bases of the junction left unmatched. This CDR3 has 16 amino acids. 13 Jbeta primers and 60 Vbeta primers were used for the PCR. Generated by immunoSEQ multiplex PCR, the TCRdb table keeps only in-frame clones and is missing some. This table has roughly 140,000 clones, about 80% appearing once. Sequenced input: PBMCs. The receptor was isolated from a woman aged 55-70 years in good health and CMV-seropositive. The chain combines TRBV7-2 with TRBJ1-2, with 7 bases that match TRBD1. The CDR3 is CASSLAGSRGDYGYTF. The CDR3 DNA reads as TGTGCCAGCAGCTTAGCGGGGTCCAGGGGGGACTATGGCTACACCTTC.